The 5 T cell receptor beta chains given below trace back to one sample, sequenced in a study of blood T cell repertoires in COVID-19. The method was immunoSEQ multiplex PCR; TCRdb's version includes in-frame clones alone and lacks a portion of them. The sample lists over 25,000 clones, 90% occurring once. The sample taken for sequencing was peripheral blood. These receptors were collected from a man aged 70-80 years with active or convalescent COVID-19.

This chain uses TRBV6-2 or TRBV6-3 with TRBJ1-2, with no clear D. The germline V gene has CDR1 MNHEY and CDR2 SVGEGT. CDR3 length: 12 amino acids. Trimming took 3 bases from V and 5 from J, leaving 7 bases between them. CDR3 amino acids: CASSYRGYGYTF. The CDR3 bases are TGTGCCAGCAGTTATCGCGGGTATGGCTACACCTTC.

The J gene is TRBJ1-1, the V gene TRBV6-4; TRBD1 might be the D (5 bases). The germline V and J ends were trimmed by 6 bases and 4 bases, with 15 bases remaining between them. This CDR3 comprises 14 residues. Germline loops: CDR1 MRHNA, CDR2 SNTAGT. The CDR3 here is CASSLEGRTTEAFF. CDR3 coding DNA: TGTGCCAGCAGCTTGGAGGGGAGGACCACTGAAGCTTTCTTT.

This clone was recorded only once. The CDR3 region is CASSLLGGGQETQYF. CDR3 nucleotide sequence: TGTGCCAGCAGCCTCCTAGGTGGGGGGCAAGAGACCCAGTACTTC. The chain has TRBV7-9 and TRBJ2-5; possibly TRBD2 for D (6 bases). Germline CDR1 is SEHNR and CDR2 is FQNEAQ (reference sequence). The CDR3 is made up of 15 amino acids. The ends were cut back, 5 bases at V and 2 bases at J, with 15 bases in the middle.

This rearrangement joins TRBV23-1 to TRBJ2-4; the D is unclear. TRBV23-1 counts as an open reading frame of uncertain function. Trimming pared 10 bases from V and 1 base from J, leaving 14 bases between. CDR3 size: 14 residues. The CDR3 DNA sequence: TGCGCCACACTTTCGCGGCAGGCCAAAAACATTCAGTACTTC. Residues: CATLSRQAKNIQYF.

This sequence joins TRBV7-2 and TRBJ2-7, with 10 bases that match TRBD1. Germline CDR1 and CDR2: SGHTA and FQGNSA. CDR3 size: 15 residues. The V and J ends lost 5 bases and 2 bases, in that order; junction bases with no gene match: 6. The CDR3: CASSPGQGVTYEQYF. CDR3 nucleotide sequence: TGTGCCAGCAGCCCAGGACAGGGGGTCACCTACGAGCAGTACTTC. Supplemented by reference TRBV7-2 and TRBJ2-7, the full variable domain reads GAGVSQSPSNKVTEKGKDVELRCDPISGHTALYWYRQSLGQGLEFLIYFQGNSAPDKSGLPSDRFSAERTGGSVSTLTIQRTQQEDSAVYLCASSPGQGVTYEQYFGPGTRLTVT.